The 24 T cell receptor beta chains below all came from one sample that was sequenced in a study of blood T cell repertoires in COVID-19. Measured with immunoSEQ multiplex PCR; TCRdb has only the in-frame clones, and not every one. The sample records 190,000 or so clones, roughly 94% being singletons. Sequencing was done on a sample of peripheral blood. Receptors originate from a man aged 30 to 45 with COVID-19, enrolled during active disease.

The chain employs TRBV14 and TRBJ2-2, with 7 bases matching TRBD1. CDR3 length: 17 residues. Germline V gene sequence: CDR1 SGHDN, CDR2 FVKESK. After removal of 3 bases from V and 5 bases from J, the junction contained 12 bases not matched to a gene. CDR3 bases: TGTGCCAGCAGCCACCCGGGACAGAGCTTTGGGACCGGGGAGCTGTTTTTT. Translating gives CASSHPGQSFGTGELFF.

This chain links TRBV6-5 with TRBJ2-3, with 10 bases lining up with TRBD2. This CDR3 spans 14 amino acids. CDR1 is MNHEY, CDR2 SVGAGI, per germline. V dropped 6 bases and J dropped 14; count of bases not matched to a gene: 14. The CDR3 nucleotides are TGTGCCAGCAGGCGCCCCTCGAGCGGGGGGGCCCCGTATTTT. Translation: CASRRPSSGGAPYF.

As to this clone: The same CDR3 also results from other DNA sequences found in this sample. The chain uses TRBV5-1 and TRBJ1-4, with TRBD1 matching 7 bases. V lost 2 bases to trimming and J lost 4 bases; unmatched junction nucleotides: 2. This CDR3 has 14 residues. Germline V CDR1 and CDR2: SGHRS, YFSETQ. CDR3 protein: CASSFGTDNEKLFF. The CDR3 coding sequence is TGCGCCAGCAGCTTCGGGACAGATAATGAAAAACTGTTTTTT.

This clone has only one observation. The rearrangement links TRBV7-2 to TRBJ2-2; 11 bases map to TRBD2. The V segment lost 5 bases and the J segment 6 bases; nucleotides outside the gene matches: 5. Germline V gene data show CDR1 as SGHTA and CDR2 as FQGNSA. The CDR3 sequence is 15 residues long. CDR3 in DNA: TGTGCCAGCAGCCATAGCGGGGGGGCAGCCGGGGAGCTGTTTTTT. The encoded protein is CASSHSGGAAGELFF. Full variable domain (outside the CDR3, taken from reference TRBV7-2 and TRBJ2-2): GAGVSQSPSNKVTEKGKDVELRCDPISGHTALYWYRQSLGQGLEFLIYFQGNSAPDKSGLPSDRFSAERTGGSVSTLTIQRTQQEDSAVYLCASSHSGGAAGELFFGEGSRLTVL.

This chain links TRBV18 with TRBJ2-2, with D unclear. This CDR3 has 14 amino acids. Germline CDR1 is KGHSH and CDR2 is LQKENI. The ends were cut back, 3 bases at V and 3 bases at J, with 8 bases in the middle. In nucleotides, the CDR3 is TGTGCCAGCTCACCGCTTCTATACACCGGGGAGCTGTTTTTT. Translation: CASSPLLYTGELFF.

This chain links TRBV19 with TRBJ1-3; 8 bases map to TRBD1. V was pared by 6 bases and J by 0 bases, with 4 bases of the junction left unmatched. CDR3 length: 15 amino acids. Germline CDR1 and CDR2: LNHDA and SQIVND (reference sequence). The DNA for the CDR3 is TGTGCCAGTAGCCGACAGGGGAACTCTGGAAACACCATATATTTT. This gives the protein CASSRQGNSGNTIYF. Full variable domain (missing parts from reference TRBV19 and TRBJ1-3): DGGITQSPKYLFRKEGQNVTLSCEQNLNHDAMYWYRQDPGQGLRLIYYSQIVNDFQKGDIAEGYSVSREKKESFPLTVTSAQKNPTAFYLCASSRQGNSGNTIYFGEGSWLTVV.

This chain connects TRBV7-3 to TRBJ2-1; no reliable D call. CDR1 is SGHTA and CDR2 is FQGTGA in the germline V gene. This CDR3 is 15 amino acids long. V lost 3 bases and J lost 0, with 9 bases in between. CDR3 in amino acids: CASSFRGSSYNEQFF. The CDR3 DNA sequence: TGTGCCAGCAGCTTCCGAGGCAGCTCCTACAATGAGCAGTTCTTC.

The chain recombines TRBV11-2 with TRBJ2-5; the match to TRBD2 covers 7 bases. CDR1 and CDR2 (germline): SGHAT, FQNNGV. The CDR3 covers 14 residues. J gave up 0 bases and V 6 bases, and 4 bases lay outside the gene matches. CDR3 loop: CASRPGGYQETQYF. For the CDR3, the DNA is TGTGCCAGCAGGCCCGGGGGGTACCAAGAGACCCAGTACTTC.

The J gene is TRBJ1-5, the V gene TRBV5-1, with D tentatively TRBD1 (5 bases). The V end was cut by 0 bases, the J end by 3 bases, with 13 bases between. The V gene's germline CDR1 is SGHRS and CDR2 YFSETQ. There are 16 residues in the CDR3. In nucleotides, the CDR3 is TGCGCCAGCAGCTTGGATGTTTCAGGGTCCAATCAGCCCCAGCATTTT. Translated, it gives CASSLDVSGSNQPQHF.

About this clone itself: This sample also contains other DNA sequences that code for the same CDR3. The rearrangement links TRBV18 to TRBJ1-1; no reliable D call. The CDR3 sequence is 13 residues long. V was clipped by 2 bases and J by 0 bases, with 4 bases between them. Germline values: CDR1 KGHSH, CDR2 LQKENI. The CDR3 DNA reads TGTGCCAGCTCACCAGGGCTGAACACTGAAGCTTTCTTT. As protein: CASSPGLNTEAFF.

Worth noting for this clone: The DNA is omitted, as the CDR3 cannot be located on it reliably, and the CDR3 follows TCRdb's listing. V and J are TRBV19 and TRBJ1-5; TRBD1 is the table's D call, not checked against the DNA. The CDR3 adds up to 16 amino acids, both ends counted. Germline CDR1 reads LNHDA; CDR2 reads SQIVND (reference sequence). CDR3 sequence: CASSFALGTGGPQRHF.

V and J are TRBV2 and TRBJ1-1; TRBD1 aligns across 8 bases. V dropped 8 bases and J dropped 2; count of bases not matched to a gene: 7. The CDR3 runs to 14 residues. CDR1 and CDR2 from the germline V gene are SNHLY and FYNNEI. The CDR3 DNA is TGTGCCAGCGCTGGGACAGGCCAAAACACTGAAGCTTTCTTT. It encodes CASAGTGQNTEAFF.

This CDR3 reads CASFHGRGYSNYGYTF. CDR3 DNA: TGTGCCAGCTTTCACGGGCGGGGGTATTCTAACTATGGCTACACCTTC. The rearrangement joins TRBV6-6 to TRBJ1-2, with D tentatively TRBD1 (5 bases). Looked up from germline, CDR1 is MNHNY and CDR2 is SVGAGI (reference sequence). This CDR3 is 16 amino acids long. The ends were cut back, 8 bases at V and 0 bases at J, with 19 bases in the middle.

The chain recombines TRBV7-2 with TRBJ2-7, with a weak D call TRBD1 (5 bases). The CDR3 consists of 14 residues. From germline, CDR1 is SGHTA and CDR2 FQGNSA. V shed 5 bases and J shed 4 bases, with 15 bases lying between them. The chain's CDR3 is CASSPRTSEYEQYF. DNA for the CDR3: TGTGCCAGCAGCCCCAGGACATCGGAGTACGAGCAGTACTTC.

This clone came up once. The rearrangement joins TRBV4-1 to TRBJ2-7; 9 bases align to TRBD1. The trim removed 1 base at V and 5 bases at J, leaving 3 bases unmatched. Germline V gene data show CDR1 as MGHRA and CDR2 as YSYEKL. The CDR3 covers 14 residues. In DNA, the CDR3 is TGCGCCAGCAGCCAAGTGGGACAGGGCCACGAGCAGTACTTC. It encodes CASSQVGQGHEQYF.

The V call is TRBV7-9, the J call TRBJ1-5; no firm D call. V gave up 4 bases and J gave up 7 bases, with 14 bases separating them. Germline V gene data show CDR1 as SEHNR and CDR2 as FQNEAQ (reference sequence). The CDR3 totals 14 residues. The CDR3 region has the DNA TGTGCCAGCAGCTCTCCAGGTATATACCAGCCCCAGCATTTT. Translated: CASSSPGIYQPQHF.

The chain links TRBV4-1 to TRBJ1-2, with 12 bases matching TRBD1. CDR1 is MGHRA, CDR2 YSYEKL, per germline. The length of the CDR3 is 19 residues. Unmatched junction bases numbered 13, after V lost 1 base and J lost 4 bases. DNA of the CDR3: TGCGCCAGCAGCCAAGTCTTTCGGGGACAGGGGGCGCTTAGCTATGGCTACACCTTC. Residues: CASSQVFRGQGALSYGYTF.

J is TRBJ1-2 and V is TRBV3-1 (or the pseudogene TRBV3-2), with a weak D call TRBD1 (5 bases). Germline CDR1 LGHDT, CDR2 YNNKEL (reference sequence). V was cut by 7 bases and J by 8 bases, with 20 bases left in between. There are 14 residues in the CDR3. The CDR3 here is CASNWRGREEGYTF. The CDR3 bases are TGTGCCAGCAACTGGAGGGGTAGGGAGGAGGGCTACACCTTC.

The CDR3 DNA reads as TGTGCCAGCAGCTTAACAGGGGCAGAGTCAGAGACCCAGTACTTC. Its translation is CASSLTGAESETQYF. V and J are TRBV7-3 and TRBJ2-5; D is possibly TRBD1 (5 bases). The CDR3 is 15 residues long. V dropped 0 bases and J dropped 4 bases, with 12 bases sitting between them. The germline V gene has CDR1 SGHTA and CDR2 FQGTGA.

V gene TRBV7-9 combines with J gene TRBJ1-4; D is uncertain. With 3 bases removed from V and 7 bases from J, the gap between germline ends came to 12 bases. The CDR3 has 14 residues. Germline V CDR1 and CDR2: SEHNR, FQNEAQ (reference sequence). CDR3 in DNA: TGTGCCAGCAGCTTGGGAGGAGTGAGTGAAAAACTGTTTTTT. Translating it yields CASSLGGVSEKLFF.

This sequence joins TRBV27 and TRBJ2-1, with TRBD2 matching 9 bases. Unmatched junction bases numbered 7, after V lost 6 bases and J lost 4 bases. The CDR3 loop spans 15 amino acids. CDR1 and CDR2 from the germline V gene are MNHEY and SMNVEV (reference sequence). The DNA of the CDR3 is TGTGCCAGCAGACGTGGGACTAGCCCTTACAATGAGCAGTTCTTC. Amino acid sequence: CASRRGTSPYNEQFF.

V usage is TRBV11-3 and J usage is TRBJ2-5; D is possibly TRBD1 (6 bases). V was pared by 3 bases and J by 5 bases, with 19 bases between. The CDR3 consists of 16 residues. Germline CDR1 is SGHNT and CDR2 is YENEEA. The CDR3 DNA follows: TGTGCCAGCAGCTTTTATCCGGGACAAAGGTGGGAGACCCAGTACTTC. It is translated as CASSFYPGQRWETQYF.

The V call is TRBV5-4, the J call TRBJ2-5, with 7 nucleotides matching TRBD1. The germline gives CDR1 SGHNT, CDR2 YYREEE (reference sequence). This CDR3 region has 16 residues. The V gene end was trimmed by 4 bases and the J gene end by 4 bases; junction bases not matched to a gene: 13. The DNA for the CDR3 is TGTGCCAGCAGCACTAACAGGGGCGCCTCCGGAGAGACCCAGTACTTC. Residues: CASSTNRGASGETQYF.

J is TRBJ1-2 and V is TRBV6-1; 8 bases line up with TRBD1. The length of the CDR3 is 16 residues. Losses at the gene ends were 2 bases for V and 4 bases for J; bases not matched to a gene: 9. Germline values: CDR1 MNHNS, CDR2 SASEGT. The CDR3 spells CASSELDRVGPYGYTF. The CDR3 DNA reads as TGTGCCAGCAGTGAATTGGACAGGGTGGGCCCCTATGGCTACACCTTC.